These T cell receptor beta chains were read from a single sample in a study of T cells in Graves' hyperthyroidism and ophthalmopathy. MiXCR, run by TCRdb on the multiplex PCR reads, gives a single entry per CDR3 protein. Of hundreds of thousands of distinct CDR3 sequences listed, roughly 46% are singletons. The sample was peripheral blood or thyroid tissue (not recorded which). Receptors originate from a woman under 30 with Graves' hyperthyroidism. CDR3s include the opening cysteine and the closing phenylalanine or tryptophan. Not all rows give a size; the values are once, few, many and, for expanded clones, a class.

v_call,clone_size,cdr3_aa
TRBV7-2,-,CASSQRGPETQYF
TRBV2,-,CASGYRGGLTEAFF
TRBV12-3/TRBV12-4,many,CASSPGHLSPLHF
TRBV10-3,-,CAIRGHNSPLHF
TRBV19,-,CASTPRAYSNQPQHF
TRBV19,few,CASTLRLGQGITFF
TRBV29-1,few,CSVPWTGEQYF
TRBV2,-,CASSDVIRAHYYGYTF
TRBV7-3,few,CASSLTSDYGYTF
TRBV20-1,-,CSAPGGTAAFF
TRBV11-2,-,CASSPRGGQDKQPQHF
TRBV7-9,few,CASSEAGFEANEKLFF
TRBV7-6,many,CASSLGQGAGQPQHF
TRBV7-2,-,CASSLRNMRETQYF
TRBV10-2,-,CASTSTGSTYEQYF
TRBV12-3/TRBV12-4,-,CASSLAVWGRVGGYTF
TRBV7-2,many,CASSRGDGGEAFF
TRBV2,many,CASSESDPQWEKLFF
TRBV7-9,few,CASSAGTVPEAFF
TRBV9,few,CASSVADMALHGYTF
TRBV6-5,few,CASSYKTDNSPLHF
TRBV2,-,CASVEPHGQQETQYF
TRBV20-1,-,CSATTGSEEELFF
TRBV10-3,-,CAISRDRGSTDTQYF
TRBV2,-,CASSEGAVTGYGYTF
TRBV24-1,few,CATSDLGAGGKEETQYF
TRBV7-9,-,CASSRGWGDTEAFF